The 16 T cell receptor beta chains below all came from one sample that was sequenced in a study of blood T cell repertoires in COVID-19. The method was immunoSEQ multiplex PCR; TCRdb's version includes in-frame clones alone and lacks a portion of them. Counted here are about 110,000 clones, 88% occurring once; the ten biggest clones make up roughly 0.94%. Input material: peripheral blood. The receptors stem from a woman aged 50 to 65 with active or convalescent COVID-19.

This clone appeared once. This chain connects TRBV18 to TRBJ1-3; 8 bases match TRBD1. V trimming: 4 bases; J trimming: 1 base; junction bases outside the gene matches: 3. This CDR3 comprises 15 residues. Germline V gene sequence: CDR1 KGHSH, CDR2 LQKENI. CDR3 protein: CASSHWDRSGNTIYF. CDR3 DNA: TGTGCCAGCTCACACTGGGACAGGTCTGGAAACACCATATATTTT. The entire variable domain, with the rest obtained from reference TRBV18 and TRBJ1-3, is as follows: NAGVMQNPRHLVRRRGQEARLRCSPMKGHSHVYWYRQLPEEGLKFMVYLQKENIIDESGMPKERFSAEFPKEGPSILRIQQVVRGDSAAYFCASSHWDRSGNTIYFGEGSWLTVV.

V usage is TRBV20-1 and J usage is TRBJ1-4, with 9 bases identical to TRBD1. Germline V gene sequence: CDR1 DFQATT, CDR2 SNEGSKA (reference sequence). The J segment lost 4 bases and the V segment lost 3 bases, leaving 15 bases of the junction unmatched. This CDR3 is 18 amino acids long. CDR3 protein: CSASSWTGDLGGNEKLFF. The CDR3 region has the DNA TGCAGTGCTAGTTCATGGACAGGGGACCTGGGGGGTAATGAAAAACTGTTTTTT.

The chain combines TRBV30 with TRBJ2-3; a weak D match, TRBD1 (5 bases). The CDR3 has 20 amino acids. The ends were cut back, 4 bases at V and 2 bases at J, with 31 bases in the middle. Germline assignment: CDR1 GTSNPN and CDR2 SVGIG (reference sequence). CDR3 DNA: TGTGCCTGGAAGGAACCCCAGGGTGATAAGGAAACTCGTTACACAGATACGCAGTATTTT. This translates into CAWKEPQGDKETRYTDTQYF. Full variable domain (remainder filled in from reference TRBV30 and TRBJ2-3): SQTIHQWPATLVQPVGSPLSLECTVEGTSNPNLYWYRQAAGRGLQLLFYSVGIGQISSEVPQNLSASRPQDRQFILSSKKLLLSDSGFYLCAWKEPQGDKETRYTDTQYFGPGTRLTVL.

This chain joins TRBV29-1 and TRBJ1-6; 8 bases align to TRBD1. The CDR3 is 13 residues long. With 7 bases clipped from V and 10 bases from J, the junction kept 9 bases outside the gene matches. Germline assignment: CDR1 SQVTM and CDR2 ANQGSEA. The CDR3 protein is CSARTGSGSPLHF. The CDR3 DNA sequence: TGCAGCGCCCGGACAGGGTCCGGCTCACCCCTCCACTTT.

CDR3 loop: CASSLDIGLGINEQFF. CDR3 bases: TGTGCCAGCAGCTTAGATATAGGACTAGGAATTAATGAGCAGTTCTTC. The rearrangement uses TRBV11-3 and TRBJ2-1, with 7 nucleotides matching TRBD2. Germline lookup yields CDR1 SGHNT and CDR2 YENEEA. Trimming at V came to 0 bases and at J to 7 bases, leaving 9 bases not matched to a gene. The CDR3 totals 16 residues. The variable domain in full, with the rest retrieved from reference TRBV11-3 and TRBJ2-1, is EAGVVQSPRYKIIEKKQPVAFWCNPISGHNTLYWYLQNLGQGPELLIRYENEEAVDDSQLPKDRFSAERLKGVDSTLKIQPAELGDSAVYLCASSLDIGLGINEQFFGPGTRLTVL.

The V and J genes are TRBV14 and TRBJ2-1, with D unclear. Looked up from germline, CDR1 is SGHDN and CDR2 is FVKESK. Trimming shortened V by 5 bases and J by 1 base, and 9 bases separated the two germline ends. The CDR3 is 14 residues long. In DNA form, the CDR3 reads TGTGCCAGCAGCACGGGTCAATCCTACAATGAGCAGTTCTTC. Translated: CASSTGQSYNEQFF.

The chain uses TRBV30 and TRBJ2-1; TRBD2 matches 14 bases. The V gene's germline CDR1 is GTSNPN and CDR2 SVGIG (reference sequence). V lost 3 bases and J lost 6; bases outside the gene matches: 4. The CDR3 extends over 15 amino acids. The CDR3 coding sequence is TGTGCCTGGAGCGCCGGGACTAGCGGGGGCAATGAGCAGTTCTTC. It yields the protein CAWSAGTSGGNEQFF.

The chain links TRBV11-2 to TRBJ2-2, with D maybe TRBD2 (6 bases). CDR1 SGHAT and CDR2 FQNNGV come from the germline V gene. This CDR3 comprises 13 residues. The V and J ends lost 1 base and 6 bases respectively, with 6 bases between them. The CDR3 region is CASSLGGAGELFF. CDR3 nucleotides: TGTGCCAGCAGCTTAGGGGGGGCCGGGGAGCTGTTTTTT.

V and J are TRBV19 and TRBJ1-6; unclear D gene. In germline, CDR1 is LNHDA, CDR2 SQIVND (reference sequence). CDR3 size: 13 residues. The V end was cut by 5 bases, the J end by 10 bases, with 12 bases between. The chain's CDR3 is CASSLSPRSPLHF. In nucleotides, the CDR3 is TGTGCCAGTAGTCTTAGCCCGAGGTCACCCCTCCACTTT.

This chain connects TRBV5-5 to TRBJ1-1; D ambiguous. The V end lost 0 bases, the J end lost 3 bases, and 15 bases lay between the germline ends. The CDR3 totals 16 residues. Germline CDR1 and CDR2: SGHKS and YYEKEE (reference sequence). The CDR3 loop is CASSLDGKGRDTEAFF. As DNA, the CDR3 is TGTGCCAGCAGCTTGGACGGGAAAGGAAGGGACACTGAAGCTTTCTTT.

This chain joins TRBV7-2 and TRBJ2-3; D is uncertain. Germline CDR1 SGHTA, CDR2 FQGNSA. The V and J ends lost 2 bases and 3 bases respectively, with 3 bases between them. The CDR3 has 12 residues. The CDR3 DNA is TGTGCCAGCAGCTTACTAACAGATACGCAGTATTTT. This sequence encodes CASSLLTDTQYF.

The chain is built from TRBV27 and TRBJ1-4; D might be TRBD1 (5 bases). The CDR3 sequence is 15 residues long. Trimming stripped 2 bases from V and 1 base from J, with 8 bases between. Germline CDR1 and CDR2: MNHEY and SMNVEV (reference sequence). CDR3 sequence (DNA): TGTGCCAGCAGTTTAAGGGGATTAACTAATGAAAAACTGTTTTTT. Protein product: CASSLRGLTNEKLFF.

V is TRBV12-3 or TRBV12-4 and J is TRBJ2-1, with a possible D match to TRBD2 (6 bases). The CDR3 totals 13 residues. Trimming took 8 bases from V and 6 from J, leaving 14 bases between them. This CDR3 is CASRPGGGNEQFF. The CDR3 DNA is TGTGCCAGCCGCCCCGGGGGTGGCAATGAGCAGTTCTTC.

The chain is built from TRBV18 and TRBJ2-1; D call uncertain. The germline V gene has CDR1 KGHSH and CDR2 LQKENI. V lost 4 bases and J 0 bases, leaving 7 bases between the germline ends. The CDR3 is 14 residues long. The DNA of the CDR3 is TGTGCCAGCTCACTCTCGAGCTCCTACAATGAGCAGTTCTTC. This gives the protein CASSLSSSYNEQFF.

V gene TRBV29-1 combines with J gene TRBJ2-7; D remains unclear. V was cut by 1 base and J by 1 base, with 8 bases left in between. The CDR3 sequence is 13 residues long. Germline V gives CDR1 SQVTM, CDR2 ANQGSEA. Here the CDR3 reads CSVEVPVSYEQYF. The CDR3 region has the DNA TGCAGCGTTGAAGTACCGGTTTCCTACGAGCAGTACTTC.

The chain couples TRBV3-1 (or the pseudogene TRBV3-2) to TRBJ2-7; a possible D gene is TRBD1 (7 bases). The CDR3 contains 17 residues. V was shortened by 0 bases and J by 11 bases, with 26 bases between the two germline ends. In germline, CDR1 is LGHDT, CDR2 YNNKEL (reference sequence). CDR3 in amino acids: CASSQETHGETGRFKYF. In nucleotides, the CDR3 is TGTGCCAGCAGCCAAGAAACTCACGGAGAGACAGGGAGGTTTAAGTACTTC.